This T cell receptor (beta chain) was observed in a study of Ad26.COV2.S vaccination and SARS-CoV-2 variants. Study-wide context: Each vaccinee took Ad26.COV2.S intramuscularly, once or twice 56 days apart.

Method: immunoSEQ multiplex PCR; TCRdb's copy keeps in-frame clones and lacks some. The sample has roughly 500,000 clones; about 83% are singletons. The germline V gene encodes CDR1 SGHTA and CDR2 FQGNSA. CDR3 length equals 16 residues. V was pared by 5 bases and J by 5 bases, with 18 bases between. Treatment reported: 19 received Ad26.COV2.S at low or high dose, single or two shots; about 5 received placebo; per-sample allocation not given. It was on day 63 after the first vaccine or placebo injection that samples were taken. An 18-55-year-old adult in Boston served as donor. This rearrangement joins TRBV7-2 to TRBJ2-2; D perhaps matches TRBD1 (5 bases). The TCR comes from a person between 18 and 65 years old who received the Ad26.COV2.S COVID-19 vaccine or a placebo. The specimen was peripheral blood, collected in a trial of Ad26.COV2.S vaccine versus placebo. CDR3 in DNA: TGTGCCAGCAGCCCGAGGACAAGATTAACGACCGGGGAGCTGTTTTTT. This translates into CASSPRTRLTTGELFF.